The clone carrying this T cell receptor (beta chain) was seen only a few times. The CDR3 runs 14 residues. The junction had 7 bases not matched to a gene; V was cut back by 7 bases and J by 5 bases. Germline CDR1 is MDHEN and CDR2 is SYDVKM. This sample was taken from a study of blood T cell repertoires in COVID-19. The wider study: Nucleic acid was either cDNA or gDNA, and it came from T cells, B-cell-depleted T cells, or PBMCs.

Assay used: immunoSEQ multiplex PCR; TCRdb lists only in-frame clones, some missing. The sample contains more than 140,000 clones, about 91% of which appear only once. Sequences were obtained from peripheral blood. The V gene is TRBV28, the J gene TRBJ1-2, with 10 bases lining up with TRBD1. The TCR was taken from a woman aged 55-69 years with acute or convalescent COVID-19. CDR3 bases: TGTGCCAGCAATGGGATGGGACAGGGGTATGGCTACACCTTC. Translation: CASNGMGQGYGYTF.